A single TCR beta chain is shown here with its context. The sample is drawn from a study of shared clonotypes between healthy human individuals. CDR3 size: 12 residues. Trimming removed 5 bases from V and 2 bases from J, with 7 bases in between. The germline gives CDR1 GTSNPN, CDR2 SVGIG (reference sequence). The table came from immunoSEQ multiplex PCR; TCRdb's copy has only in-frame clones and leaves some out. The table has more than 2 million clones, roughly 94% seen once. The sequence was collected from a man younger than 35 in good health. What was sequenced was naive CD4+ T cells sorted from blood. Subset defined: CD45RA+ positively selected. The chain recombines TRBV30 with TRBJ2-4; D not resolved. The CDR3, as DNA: TGTGCCTGGGGGTTAACCAAAAACATTCAGTACTTC. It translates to CAWGLTKNIQYF.